The 13 T cell receptor beta chains presented below share a single source sample, sequenced in a study of vaccination effects on CD4 cells after COVID-19. Culture proceeded for 10 days, and CD4+ T cells were then isolated. Only in-frame clones appear in the TCRdb table, and some are missing; sequencing was by immunoSEQ multiplex PCR. The table shows 45,000 to 50,000 clones, with about 80% occurring only once. The antigens of these receptors remain unknown. This specimen was CD4+ T cells from PBMCs cultured without peptide, taken before COVID-19 vaccination. These receptors came from a human donor who had a prior SARS-CoV-2 infection.

The DNA for the CDR3 is TGTGCCAGCAGCTTATTAGGGGACGCCTACAATGAGCAGTTCTTC. Translation: CASSLLGDAYNEQFF. The chain links TRBV11-2 to TRBJ2-1; D tentatively reads TRBD1 or TRBD2 (5 bases each). V lost 2 bases to trimming and J lost 2 bases, with 10 bases between them. The CDR3 length is 15 residues. Per germline, CDR1 SGHAT and CDR2 FQNNGV.

This chain connects TRBV9 to TRBJ1-2; TRBD1 is a possible D gene (5 bases). Per the germline V gene, CDR1 is SGDLS and CDR2 is YYNGEE. This CDR3 has 13 amino acids. Trimming pared 0 bases from V and 7 bases from J, leaving 10 bases between. For the CDR3, the DNA is TGTGCCAGCAGCGTAGTGGGGCGCAGTGGCTACACCTTC. This translates into CASSVVGRSGYTF. Looking up the rest from reference TRBV9 and TRBJ1-2 gives the full variable domain: DSGVTQTPKHLITATGQRVTLRCSPRSGDLSVYWYQQSLDQGLQFLIQYYNGEERAKGNILERFSAQQFPDLHSELNLSSLELGDSALYFCASSVVGRSGYTFGSGTRLTVV.

The CDR3 DNA is TGTGCCAGCAGCCATTACACGACCTCTGGAAACACCATATATTTT. This encodes CASSHYTTSGNTIYF. The chain uses TRBV14 and TRBJ1-3; D is ambiguous. CDR1 and CDR2 (germline): SGHDN, FVKESK. The CDR3 loop spans 15 amino acids. V lost 3 bases and J 0 bases, leaving 9 bases between the germline ends.

The chain carries TRBV5-1 and TRBJ2-5; D not resolved. V dropped 0 bases and J dropped 2 bases, with 5 bases sitting between them. CDR1 is SGHRS and CDR2 is YFSETQ in the germline V gene. The CDR3 is 13 amino acids. The CDR3 is CASSLAQQETQYF. The CDR3 coding sequence is TGCGCCAGCAGCTTGGCACAGCAAGAGACCCAGTACTTC.

V usage is TRBV5-6 and J usage is TRBJ1-2; D perhaps matches TRBD1 (6 bases). V lost 3 bases and J 4 bases, leaving 7 bases between the germline ends. Germline loops: CDR1 SGHDT, CDR2 YYEEEE. The CDR3 contains 12 residues. The CDR3 loop is CASSSTGYGYTF. The CDR3 DNA follows: TGTGCCAGCAGCTCGACAGGCTATGGCTACACCTTC.

The chain employs TRBV5-1 and TRBJ2-3, with D maybe TRBD2 (5 bases). The germline gives CDR1 SGHRS, CDR2 YFSETQ. V was shortened by 4 bases and J by 1 base, with 10 bases between the two germline ends. The CDR3 length is 14 residues. The DNA of the CDR3 is TGCGCCAGCAGCCAGGCACTAGGCACAGATACGCAGTATTTT. It is translated as CASSQALGTDTQYF. Supplemented by reference TRBV5-1 and TRBJ2-3, the full variable domain reads KAGVTQTPRYLIKTRGQQVTLSCSPISGHRSVSWYQQTPGQGLQFLFEYFSETQRNKGNFPGRFSGRQFSNSRSEMNVSTLELGDSALYLCASSQALGTDTQYFGPGTRLTVL.

The gene calls are TRBV11-3 and TRBJ2-3; D unclear. Germline V gene lookup returns CDR1 SGHNT and CDR2 YENEEA. This CDR3 is built from 13 residues. Trimming cost V 5 bases and J 4 bases, with 10 bases left between them. CDR3 amino acids: CASSLMYSDTQYF. The CDR3 nucleotides are TGTGCCAGCAGCCTAATGTATTCAGATACGCAGTATTTT.

This sequence joins TRBV11-2 and TRBJ1-5; weak D call: TRBD1 (5 bases). V lost 5 bases, J lost 6 bases, and 14 bases lay in between. The CDR3 loop spans 14 amino acids. Germline assignment: CDR1 SGHAT and CDR2 FQNNGV. The CDR3 loop reads CASSRGTQGQPQHF. The CDR3 DNA follows: TGTGCCAGCAGCCGGGGGACCCAGGGTCAGCCCCAGCATTTT.

The chain carries TRBV5-4 and TRBJ2-7; D possibly corresponds to TRBD1 (5 bases). The CDR3 has 15 amino acids. V was trimmed by 4 bases and J by 1 base, leaving 15 bases between them. Looked up from germline, CDR1 is SGHNT and CDR2 is YYREEE (reference sequence). The CDR3: CASSPRAGKSYEQYF. CDR3 nucleotides: TGTGCCAGCAGCCCCAGGGCAGGGAAATCCTACGAGCAGTACTTC. The variable domain in full, with the rest retrieved from reference TRBV5-4 and TRBJ2-7, is ETGVTQSPTHLIKTRGQQVTLRCSSQSGHNTVSWYQQALGQGPQFIFQYYREEENGRGNFPPRFSGLQFPNYSSELNVNALELDDSALYLCASSPRAGKSYEQYFGPGTRLTVT.

This clone turned up a few times. V usage is TRBV4-1 and J usage is TRBJ1-2; D not resolved. The V end was cut by 4 bases, the J end by 4 bases, with 13 bases between. From germline, CDR1 is MGHRA and CDR2 YSYEKL. The CDR3 sequence is 14 residues long. For the CDR3, the DNA is TGCGCCAGCAGCCCGACGGGTTCCTTCTATGGCTACACCTTC. Translating gives CASSPTGSFYGYTF.

This sequence joins TRBV30 and TRBJ1-6; D possibly corresponds to TRBD1 (6 bases). Trimming shortened V by 3 bases and J by 7 bases, and 10 bases separated the two germline ends. The CDR3 is 13 residues long. Germline CDR1 reads GTSNPN; CDR2 reads SVGIG (reference sequence). CDR3: CAWRAGVNSPLHF. CDR3 DNA sequence: TGTGCCTGGAGGGCAGGGGTAAATTCACCCCTCCACTTT.

The gene calls are TRBV5-6 and TRBJ2-7, with no clear D. V lost 1 base to trimming and J lost 0 bases, with 8 bases between them. Germline CDR1 and CDR2: SGHDT and YYEEEE. The length of the CDR3 is 14 residues. CDR3 residues: CASSLLYSSYEQYF. The CDR3 DNA sequence: TGTGCCAGCAGCTTGTTGTACAGCTCCTACGAGCAGTACTTC.

This clone was picked up one time. The V call is TRBV11-2, the J call TRBJ1-3; D is unresolved. Trimming shortened V by 2 bases and J by 0 bases, and 8 bases separated the two germline ends. This CDR3 region has 15 residues. Germline V gene sequence: CDR1 SGHAT, CDR2 FQNNGV. CDR3 DNA: TGTGCCAGCAGCTTATCTAGGGCCTCTGGAAACACCATATATTTT. Its translation: CASSLSRASGNTIYF.